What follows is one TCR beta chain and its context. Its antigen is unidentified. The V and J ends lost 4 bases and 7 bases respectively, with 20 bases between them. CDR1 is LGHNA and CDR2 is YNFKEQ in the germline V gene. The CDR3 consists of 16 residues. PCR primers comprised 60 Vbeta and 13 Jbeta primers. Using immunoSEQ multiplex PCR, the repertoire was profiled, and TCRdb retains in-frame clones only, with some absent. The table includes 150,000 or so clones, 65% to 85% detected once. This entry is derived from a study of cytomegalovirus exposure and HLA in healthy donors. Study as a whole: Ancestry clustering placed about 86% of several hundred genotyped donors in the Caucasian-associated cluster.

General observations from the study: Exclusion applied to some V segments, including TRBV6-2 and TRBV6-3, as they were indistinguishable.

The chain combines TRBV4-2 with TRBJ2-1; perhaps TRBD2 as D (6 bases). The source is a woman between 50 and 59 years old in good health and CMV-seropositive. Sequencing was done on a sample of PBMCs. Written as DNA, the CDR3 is TGTGCCAGCAGCCGAACGCTAGCGCCCCCGACGAATGAGCAGTTCTTC. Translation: CASSRTLAPPTNEQFF.